This T cell receptor beta chain was captured by sequencing in a study of early T cells in non-severe SARS-CoV-2 infection. Overall study: Chains were unpaired, as sequencing was done on bulk RNA from unsorted whole blood.

Individual cDNA molecules received unique molecular identifiers during library preparation. TCRdb re-derived calls from the 5' RACE reads in MiXCR, one entry per CDR3 protein. The sample lists tens of thousands of distinct CDR3 sequences, about a tenth seen once, with around 21% in the top ten. The length of the CDR3 is 18 residues. V shed 0 bases, J shed 7 bases, and the junction held 14 bases outside the gene matches. Germline assignment: CDR1 SGDLS and CDR2 YYNGEE. Notes on the study in general: VDJdb-based annotation leaned toward anti-spike CD8 responses and missed private and CD4 specificities.

As concerns this clonotype: Its antigen is unidentified.

This TCR came from an adult who was a healthcare worker with PCR-confirmed SARS-CoV-2 infection or an uninfected control (not recorded which). The chain joins TRBV9 to TRBJ2-2; 8 nucleotides agree with TRBD2. Sequencing was done on a sample of whole blood. The CDR3 loop reads CASSVEVYPGGAFGELFF. The CDR3 DNA sequence: TGTGCCAGCAGCGTAGAAGTCTACCCCGGGGGGGCCTTCGGGGAGCTGTTTTTT. The full variable domain, in which reference TRBV9 and TRBJ2-2 provide the parts outside the CDR3, is DSGVTQTPKHLITATGQRVTLRCSPRSGDLSVYWYQQSLDQGLQFLIQYYNGEERAKGNILERFSAQQFPDLHSELNLSSLELGDSALYFCASSVEVYPGGAFGELFFGEGSRLTVL.